Reported below is one T cell receptor beta chain. As yet, its antigen is unknown. This sample is drawn from a study of T cells in tumors after PD-1 blockade. Study-level points and caveats: Around 37% of tumor TCR clonotypes were also found in blood.

This CDR3 is built from 15 residues. From germline, CDR1 is LGHNA and CDR2 YSLEER. Trimming stripped 0 bases from V and 4 bases from J, with 12 bases between. The assay was immunoSEQ multiplex PCR, and TCRdb's table has in-frame clones only and misses some. The table has almost 35,000 clones, approximately 73% seen once. This sequence originates from a human donor with basal cell carcinoma. The sample here was PBMCs, taken after anti-PD-1 treatment. The chain is built from TRBV4-3 and TRBJ1-1; D ambiguous. The CDR3 spells CASSQDFLTGTEAFF. CDR3 DNA sequence: TGCGCCAGCAGCCAAGATTTTCTCACGGGCACTGAAGCTTTCTTT.